A single sample is the source of the 9 T cell receptor beta chains below, sequenced in a study of TIL therapy for anti-PD-1-resistant metastatic lung cancer. Sequencing used immunoSEQ v3. Here immunoSEQ multiplex PCR was the method, and the copy in TCRdb shows in-frame clones only, minus some. The table shows about 50,000 clones, with 70% to 90% occurring only once. Time point given: pre-treatment sample, taken before nivolumab and TIL therapy. The sample here was blood, taken at baseline. These receptor sequences come from a person between 25 and 79 years old with non-small cell lung cancer.

The V and J genes are TRBV2 and TRBJ2-1; D ambiguous. The germline CDR1 and CDR2 sequences are SNHLY and FYNNEI. This CDR3 contains 13 residues. V was pared by 3 bases and J by 7 bases, with 10 bases between. In nucleotides, the CDR3 is TGTGCCAGCAGTGAGACTTACCTGAATGAGCAGTTCTTC. Its translation is CASSETYLNEQFF.

This rearrangement joins TRBV6-2 or TRBV6-3 to TRBJ2-7, with a weak D call TRBD1 (6 bases). The germline V and J ends were trimmed by 6 bases and 2 bases, with 17 bases remaining between them. Germline CDR1 MNHEY, CDR2 SVGEGT. The CDR3 consists of 15 residues. As DNA, the CDR3 is TGTGCCAGCAGCACCGGGACATTGGATCCCTACGAGCAGTACTTC. It is translated as CASSTGTLDPYEQYF.

This clone appeared once. The chain uses TRBV20-1 and TRBJ1-1; D is unresolved. Germline V gene sequence: CDR1 DFQATT, CDR2 SNEGSKA (reference sequence). CDR3 length: 13 amino acids. Trimming stripped 3 bases from V and 3 bases from J, with 11 bases between. CDR3: CSASGDVDTEAFF. The CDR3 DNA reads as TGCAGTGCTAGTGGGGATGTGGACACTGAAGCTTTCTTT.

This clone has only a few counts. This sequence joins TRBV7-3 and TRBJ2-2; perhaps D is TRBD1 or TRBD2 (5 bases each). This CDR3 has 14 amino acids. Germline assignment: CDR1 SGHTA and CDR2 FQGTGA. V shed 0 bases and J shed 7 bases, with 9 bases lying between them. DNA for the CDR3: TGTGCCAGCAGCTTAACCAGGGACGGCGGGGAGCTGTTTTTT. Translation gives CASSLTRDGGELFF. The full variable domain, completed using reference TRBV7-3 and TRBJ2-2, is GAGVSQTPSNKVTEKGKYVELRCDPISGHTALYWYRQSLGQGPEFLIYFQGTGAADDSGLPNDRFFAVRPEGSVSTLKIQRTERGDSAVYLCASSLTRDGGELFFGEGSRLTVL.

This clone was seen only a few times. The rearrangement uses TRBV3-1 (or the pseudogene TRBV3-2) and TRBJ2-2, with a weak D call TRBD1 (5 bases). The CDR3 runs to 17 residues. V was pared by 0 bases and J by 7 bases, with 18 bases between. Germline CDR1 and CDR2: LGHDT and YNNKEL (reference sequence). CDR3 bases: TGTGCCAGCAGCCAAGATGAGGATAGGGGCCTGCGCGGGGAGCTGTTTTTT. This sequence encodes CASSQDEDRGLRGELFF.

V gene TRBV6-5 combines with J gene TRBJ1-4, with 9 bases that match TRBD1. The V gene end was trimmed by 8 bases and the J gene end by 8 bases; junction bases not matched to a gene: 12. Germline CDR1 and CDR2: MNHEY and SVGAGI. CDR3 length: 15 residues. The CDR3 region has the DNA TGTGCCAGCTTAGCCCGAGACAGGGGGGACGAAAAACTGTTTTTT. It translates to CASLARDRGDEKLFF.

The rearrangement links TRBV29-1 to TRBJ2-2; 14 positions match TRBD2. The CDR3 contains 16 residues. Looked up from germline, CDR1 is SQVTM and CDR2 is ANQGSEA. Trimming removed 3 bases from V and 12 bases from J; junction bases left unmatched: 12. CDR3 protein: CSVDPGTSGGPGKLFF. The CDR3 region has the DNA TGCAGCGTTGACCCAGGGACTAGCGGGGGACCGGGGAAGCTGTTTTTT.

The chain recombines TRBV27 with TRBJ2-3; 9 nucleotides line up with TRBD1. The CDR3 has 16 residues. The V gene end was trimmed by 4 bases and the J gene end by 5 bases; junction bases not matched to a gene: 10. Germline values: CDR1 MNHEY, CDR2 SMNVEV (reference sequence). CDR3: CASSYTGTGFKDTQYF. As DNA, the CDR3 is TGTGCCAGCAGTTACACCGGGACAGGGTTCAAAGATACGCAGTATTTT.

This chain connects TRBV27 to TRBJ2-1; the match to TRBD2 covers 7 bases. Per germline, CDR1 MNHEY and CDR2 SMNVEV (reference sequence). This CDR3 region has 15 residues. With 4 bases clipped from V and 3 bases from J, the junction kept 6 bases outside the gene matches. CDR3 DNA sequence: TGTGCCAGCAGTTCTCGCGGGAGAGACTACAATGAGCAGTTCTTC. It yields the protein CASSSRGRDYNEQFF.